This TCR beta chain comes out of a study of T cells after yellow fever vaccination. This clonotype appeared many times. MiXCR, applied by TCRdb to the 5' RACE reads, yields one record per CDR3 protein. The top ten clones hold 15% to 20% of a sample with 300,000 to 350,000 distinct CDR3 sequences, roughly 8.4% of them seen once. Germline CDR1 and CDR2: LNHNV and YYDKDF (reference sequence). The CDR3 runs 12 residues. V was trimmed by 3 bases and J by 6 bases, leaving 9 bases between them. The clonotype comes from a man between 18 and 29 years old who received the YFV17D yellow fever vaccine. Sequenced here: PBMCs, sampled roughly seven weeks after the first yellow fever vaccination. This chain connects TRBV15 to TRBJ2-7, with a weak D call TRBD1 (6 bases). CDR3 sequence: CATSSDRREQYF. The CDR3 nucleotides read TGTGCCACCAGCAGCGACAGGCGCGAGCAGTACTTC.